A selection of T cell receptor beta chains follows, all from one sample in a study of human T cells and chemical hapten exposure. TCRdb processed the RACE reads anew with MiXCR; each CDR3 protein has one entry. The sample yields 95,000 to 150,000 distinct CDR3 sequences, 13% seen once. The sequenced sample was whole blood, obtained in connection with sensitization to the hapten diphenylcyclopropenone (DPC). The receptors were gathered from a woman between 18 and 29 years old with alopecia areata. Some clones in this sample may be carry-over from other donors' samples. CDR3s include the opening cysteine and the closing phenylalanine or tryptophan. The order of the fields is clone size, D gene, J gene, V gene, CDR3 DNA, CDR3 protein. D genes are given only for firm matches. The size of a clone is reported for some rows only, either as once, few or many, or as a class for expanded clones.

clone size: .
D gene: .
J gene: TRBJ1-5
V gene: TRBV7-2
CDR3 DNA: TGTGCCAGCAGCTTAGTAGGGGGGATTCAGCCCCAGCATTTT
CDR3 protein: CASSLVGGIQPQHF

clone size: .
D gene: TRBD1
J gene: TRBJ1-6
V gene: TRBV19
CDR3 DNA: TGTGCCACCGGCGGTTTAAGGGGGCTCTCCACTAATTCACCCCTCCACTTT
CDR3 protein: CATGGLRGLSTNSPLHF

clone size: .
D gene: .
J gene: TRBJ2-7
V gene: TRBV29-1
CDR3 DNA: TGCAGCGCTCGAGGGGGGAGCTCCTACGAGCAGTACTTC
CDR3 protein: CSARGGSSYEQYF

clone size: many
D gene: .
J gene: TRBJ1-4
V gene: TRBV20-1
CDR3 DNA: TGCAGTGCTAGGTACAGCGGCTACTATGAAAAACTGTTTTTT
CDR3 protein: CSARYSGYYEKLFF

clone size: few
D gene: TRBD2
J gene: TRBJ2-3
V gene: TRBV3-1
CDR3 DNA: TGTGCCAGCAGCCAATTAGCGGGAATCACAGATACGCAGTATTTT
CDR3 protein: CASSQLAGITDTQYF

clone size: many
D gene: .
J gene: TRBJ1-2
V gene: TRBV4-3
CDR3 DNA: TGCGCCAGCAGCGTGACCGCTACTAACTATGGCTACACCTTC
CDR3 protein: CASSVTATNYGYTF

clone size: few
D gene: .
J gene: TRBJ2-4
V gene: TRBV4-2
CDR3 DNA: TGTGCCAGCAGCCAAGGATTAGGGACTGAAGGATATATGTCCAAAAACATTCAGTACTTC
CDR3 protein: CASSQGLGTEGYMSKNIQYF

clone size: .
D gene: .
J gene: TRBJ2-1
V gene: TRBV27
CDR3 DNA: TGTGCCAGCAGCCCAGTTGGAGCTGACTACAATGAGCAGTTCTTC
CDR3 protein: CASSPVGADYNEQFF

clone size: few
D gene: .
J gene: TRBJ2-5
V gene: TRBV5-7
CDR3 DNA: TGTGCCAGCAACCGAAAACAAGAGACCCAGTACTTC
CDR3 protein: CASNRKQETQYF

clone size: few
D gene: TRBD2
J gene: TRBJ2-5
V gene: TRBV4-1
CDR3 DNA: TGCGCCAGCAGCCAAACCGGGACTAGCTTTGAGACCCAGTACTTC
CDR3 protein: CASSQTGTSFETQYF

clone size: few
D gene: TRBD1
J gene: TRBJ2-7
V gene: TRBV11-2
CDR3 DNA: TGTGCCAGCAGTGCCTCAGGGACAGTTAATGCCTACGAGCAGTACTTC
CDR3 protein: CASSASGTVNAYEQYF

clone size: .
D gene: TRBD1
J gene: TRBJ1-4
V gene: TRBV7-2
CDR3 DNA: TGTGCCAGCAGCTCCCGGACAGGGGTCGCAACTAATGAAAAACTGTTTTTT
CDR3 protein: CASSSRTGVATNEKLFF

clone size: .
D gene: .
J gene: TRBJ1-2
V gene: TRBV9
CDR3 DNA: TGTGCCAGCAGCGTAATCCCAGGGAAGGACTACACCTTC
CDR3 protein: CASSVIPGKDYTF

clone size: .
D gene: .
J gene: TRBJ1-2
V gene: TRBV6-6
CDR3 DNA: TGTGCCAGCAGCACAAGCAGGCAGGACTATGGCTACACCTTC
CDR3 protein: CASSTSRQDYGYTF

clone size: few
D gene: TRBD1
J gene: TRBJ2-1
V gene: TRBV24-1
CDR3 DNA: TGTGCCACCAGTGATCTTTGGACAGGGAACAATGAGCAGTTCTTC
CDR3 protein: CATSDLWTGNNEQFF

clone size: many
D gene: .
J gene: TRBJ2-1
V gene: TRBV25-1
CDR3 DNA: TGTGCCAGCGTGGGCGGTCCCTACAATGAGCAGTTCTTC
CDR3 protein: CASVGGPYNEQFF

clone size: .
D gene: .
J gene: TRBJ1-2
V gene: TRBV4-3
CDR3 DNA: TGCGCCAGCAGCCAAGCGGGTGACGGTTATGGCTACACCTTC
CDR3 protein: CASSQAGDGYGYTF

clone size: .
D gene: .
J gene: TRBJ2-6
V gene: TRBV6-6
CDR3 DNA: TGTGCCAGCACCCCGGCAGGGTTGGCCTCTGGGGCCAACGTCCTGACTTTC
CDR3 protein: CASTPAGLASGANVLTF

clone size: .
D gene: .
J gene: TRBJ2-3
V gene: TRBV7-4
CDR3 DNA: TGTGCCAGCAGCTTACGACACTTCACAGATACGCAGTATTTT
CDR3 protein: CASSLRHFTDTQYF

clone size: .
D gene: TRBD2
J gene: TRBJ2-1
V gene: TRBV18
CDR3 DNA: TGTGCCAGCTCACAGATGACTAGCGGGGTGAGGACACCCTACAATGAGCAGTTCTTC
CDR3 protein: CASSQMTSGVRTPYNEQFF